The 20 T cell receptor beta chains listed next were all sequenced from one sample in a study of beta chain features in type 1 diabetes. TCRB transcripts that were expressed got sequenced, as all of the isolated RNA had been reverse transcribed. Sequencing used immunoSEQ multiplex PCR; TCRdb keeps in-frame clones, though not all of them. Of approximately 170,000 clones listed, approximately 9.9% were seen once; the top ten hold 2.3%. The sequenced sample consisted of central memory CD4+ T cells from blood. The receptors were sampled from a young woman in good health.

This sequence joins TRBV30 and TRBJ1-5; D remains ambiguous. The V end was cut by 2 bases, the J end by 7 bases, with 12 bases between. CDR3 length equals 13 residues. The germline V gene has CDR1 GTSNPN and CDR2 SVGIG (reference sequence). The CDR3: CAWSPLGAQPQHF. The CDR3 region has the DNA TGTGCCTGGAGTCCGCTGGGAGCACAGCCCCAGCATTTT.

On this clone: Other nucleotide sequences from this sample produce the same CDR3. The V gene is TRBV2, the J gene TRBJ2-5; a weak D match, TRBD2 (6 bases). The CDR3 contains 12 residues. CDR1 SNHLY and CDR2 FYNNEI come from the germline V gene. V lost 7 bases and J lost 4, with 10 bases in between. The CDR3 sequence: CASMGGGETQYF. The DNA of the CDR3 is TGTGCCAGCATGGGGGGAGGAGAGACCCAGTACTTC.

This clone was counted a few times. DNA of the CDR3: TGTGCCAGCAGCTCTGGGCCCGGCGGGAGTAATTCACCCCTCCACTTT. This gives the protein CASSSGPGGSNSPLHF. This sequence joins TRBV7-9 and TRBJ1-6; D is unclear. CDR3 length: 16 residues. From germline, CDR1 is SEHNR and CDR2 FQNEAQ (reference sequence). V shed 4 bases and J shed 6 bases, with 16 bases lying between them.

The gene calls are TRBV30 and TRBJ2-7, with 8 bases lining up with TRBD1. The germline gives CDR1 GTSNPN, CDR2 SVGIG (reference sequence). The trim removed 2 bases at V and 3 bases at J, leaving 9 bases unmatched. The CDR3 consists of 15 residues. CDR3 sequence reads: CAWSRTGTGLYEQYF. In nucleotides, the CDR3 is TGTGCCTGGAGTCGGACCGGGACAGGCCTCTACGAGCAGTACTTC. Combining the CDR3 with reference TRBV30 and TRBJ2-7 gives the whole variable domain SQTIHQWPATLVQPVGSPLSLECTVEGTSNPNLYWYRQAAGRGLQLLFYSVGIGQISSEVPQNLSASRPQDRQFILSSKKLLLSDSGFYLCAWSRTGTGLYEQYFGPGTRLTVT.

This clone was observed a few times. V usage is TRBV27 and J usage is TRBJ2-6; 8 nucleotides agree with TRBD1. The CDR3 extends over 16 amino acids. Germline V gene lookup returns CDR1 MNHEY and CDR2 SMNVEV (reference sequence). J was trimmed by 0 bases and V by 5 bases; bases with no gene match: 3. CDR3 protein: CASSRTGSSGANVLTF. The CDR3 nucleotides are TGTGCCAGCAGTAGGACAGGGAGCTCTGGGGCCAACGTCCTGACTTTC. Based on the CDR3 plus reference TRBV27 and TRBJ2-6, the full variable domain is EAQVTQNPRYLITVTGKKLTVTCSQNMNHEYMSWYRQDPGLGLRQIYYSMNVEVTDKGDVPEGYKVSRKEKRNFPLILESPSPNQTSLYFCASSRTGSSGANVLTFGAGSRLTVL.

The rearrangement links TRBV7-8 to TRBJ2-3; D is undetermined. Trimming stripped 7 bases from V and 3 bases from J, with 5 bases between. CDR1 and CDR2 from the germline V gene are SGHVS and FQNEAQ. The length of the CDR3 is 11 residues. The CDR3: CASTLTDTQYF. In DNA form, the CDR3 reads TGTGCCAGCACCCTAACAGATACGCAGTATTTT.

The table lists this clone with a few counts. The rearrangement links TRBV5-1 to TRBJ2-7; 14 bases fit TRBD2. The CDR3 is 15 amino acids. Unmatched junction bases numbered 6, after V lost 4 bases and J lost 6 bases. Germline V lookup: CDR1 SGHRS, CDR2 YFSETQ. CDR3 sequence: CASSEGLAGVSEQYF. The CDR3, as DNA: TGCGCCAGCAGCGAGGGACTAGCGGGAGTTTCCGAGCAGTACTTC.

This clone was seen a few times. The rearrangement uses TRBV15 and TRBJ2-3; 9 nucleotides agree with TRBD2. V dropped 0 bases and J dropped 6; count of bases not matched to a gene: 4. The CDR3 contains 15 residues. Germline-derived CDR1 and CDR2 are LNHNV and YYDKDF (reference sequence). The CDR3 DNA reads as TGTGCCACCAGCAGAGATGCAAGCGGGGGGGATACGCAGTATTTT. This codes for CATSRDASGGDTQYF. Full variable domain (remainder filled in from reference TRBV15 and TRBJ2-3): DAMVIQNPRYQVTQFGKPVTLSCSQTLNHNVMYWYQQKSSQAPKLLFHYYDKDFNNEADTPDNFQSRRPNTSFCFLDIRSPGLGDTAMYLCATSRDASGGDTQYFGPGTRLTVL.

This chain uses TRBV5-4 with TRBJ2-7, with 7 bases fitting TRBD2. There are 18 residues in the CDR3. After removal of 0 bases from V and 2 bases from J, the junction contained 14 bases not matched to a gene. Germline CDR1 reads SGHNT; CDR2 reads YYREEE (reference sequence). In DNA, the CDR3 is TGTGCCAGCAGCTTGGGGCAGGGAGGGCAAGGGTCGGCCTACGAGCAGTACTTC. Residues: CASSLGQGGQGSAYEQYF.

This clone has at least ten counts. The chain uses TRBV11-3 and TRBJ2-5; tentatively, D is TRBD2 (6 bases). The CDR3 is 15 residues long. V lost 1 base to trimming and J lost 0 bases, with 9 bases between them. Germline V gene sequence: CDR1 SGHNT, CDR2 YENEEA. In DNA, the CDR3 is TGTGCCAGCAGCTTAGTTGGAGGGCACCAAGAGACCCAGTACTTC. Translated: CASSLVGGHQETQYF.

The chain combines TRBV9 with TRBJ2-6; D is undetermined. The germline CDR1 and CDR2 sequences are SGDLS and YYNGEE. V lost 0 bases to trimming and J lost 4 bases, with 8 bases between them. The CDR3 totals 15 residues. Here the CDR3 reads CASSVVETGANVLTF. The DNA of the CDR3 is TGTGCCAGCAGCGTAGTAGAAACCGGGGCCAACGTCCTGACTTTC.

CDR3 in amino acids: CASRGAGAISNYGYTF. The CDR3 nucleotides read TGTGCCAGCAGGGGGGCAGGCGCCATTTCTAACTATGGCTACACCTTC. The chain is built from TRBV27 and TRBJ1-2; D is perhaps TRBD1 (6 bases). CDR3 length equals 16 residues. Trimming removed 6 bases at V and 0 bases at J, with 17 bases between. The germline gives CDR1 MNHEY, CDR2 SMNVEV (reference sequence).

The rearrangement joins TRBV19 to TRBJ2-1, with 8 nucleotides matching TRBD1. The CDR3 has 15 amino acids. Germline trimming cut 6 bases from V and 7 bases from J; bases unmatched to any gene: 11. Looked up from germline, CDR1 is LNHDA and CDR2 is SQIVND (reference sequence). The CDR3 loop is CASRTPGGVGNEQFF. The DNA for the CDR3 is TGTGCCAGTAGAACTCCAGGGGGCGTAGGAAATGAGCAGTTCTTC.

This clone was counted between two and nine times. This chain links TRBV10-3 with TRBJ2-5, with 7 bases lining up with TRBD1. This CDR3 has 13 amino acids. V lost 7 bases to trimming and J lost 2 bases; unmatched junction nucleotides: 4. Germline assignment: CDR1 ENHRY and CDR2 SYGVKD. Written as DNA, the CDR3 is TGTGCCATCAAATCGGGACAGCAAGAGACCCAGTACTTC. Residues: CAIKSGQQETQYF.

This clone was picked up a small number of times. For the CDR3, the DNA is TGTGCCTGGACCGTCGGCGGGGGAATGAACTATGGCTACACCTTC. Its protein is CAWTVGGGMNYGYTF. J is TRBJ1-2 and V is TRBV30; weak D call: TRBD1 (5 bases). The length of the CDR3 is 15 residues. Germline CDR1 and CDR2: GTSNPN and SVGIG (reference sequence). Deletions cut 4 bases from V and 2 bases from J, with 17 bases between.

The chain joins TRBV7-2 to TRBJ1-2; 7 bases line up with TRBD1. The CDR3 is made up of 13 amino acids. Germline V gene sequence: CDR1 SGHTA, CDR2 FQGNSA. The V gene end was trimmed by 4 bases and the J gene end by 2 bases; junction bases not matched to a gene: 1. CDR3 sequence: CASSWGQNYGYTF. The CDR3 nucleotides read TGTGCCAGCAGCTGGGGACAGAACTATGGCTACACCTTC.

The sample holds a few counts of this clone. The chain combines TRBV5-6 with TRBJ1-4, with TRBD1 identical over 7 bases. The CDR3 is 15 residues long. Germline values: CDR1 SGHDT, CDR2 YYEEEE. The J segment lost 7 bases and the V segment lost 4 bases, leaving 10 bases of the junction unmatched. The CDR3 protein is CASSLGTATSEKLFF. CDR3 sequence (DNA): TGTGCCAGCAGCCTGGGGACAGCTACGAGTGAAAAACTGTTTTTT.

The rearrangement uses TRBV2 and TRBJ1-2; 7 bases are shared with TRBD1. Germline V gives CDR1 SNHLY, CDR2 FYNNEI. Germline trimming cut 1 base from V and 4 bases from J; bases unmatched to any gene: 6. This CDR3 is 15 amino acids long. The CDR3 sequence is CASSEGGQQFYGYTF. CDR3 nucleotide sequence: TGTGCCAGCAGTGAAGGGGGACAGCAGTTCTATGGCTACACCTTC. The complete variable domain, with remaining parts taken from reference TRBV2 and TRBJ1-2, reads EPEVTQTPSHQVTQMGQEVILRCVPISNHLYFYWYRQILGQKVEFLVSFYNNEISEKSEIFDDQFSVERPDGSNFTLKIRSTKLEDSAMYFCASSEGGQQFYGYTFGSGTRLTVV.

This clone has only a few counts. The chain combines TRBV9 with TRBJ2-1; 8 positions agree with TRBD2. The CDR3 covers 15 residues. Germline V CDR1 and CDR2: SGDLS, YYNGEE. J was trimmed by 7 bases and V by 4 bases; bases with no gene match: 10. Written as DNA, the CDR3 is TGTGCCAGCAGCTTAGTGGGACTAGGGCGGAATGAGCAGTTCTTC. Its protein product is CASSLVGLGRNEQFF.

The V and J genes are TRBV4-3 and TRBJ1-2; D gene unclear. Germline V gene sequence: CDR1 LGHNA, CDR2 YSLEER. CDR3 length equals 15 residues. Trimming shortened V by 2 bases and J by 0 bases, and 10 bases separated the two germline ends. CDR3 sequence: CASSQSSGANYGYTF. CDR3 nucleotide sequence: TGCGCCAGCAGCCAAAGCTCGGGAGCTAACTATGGCTACACCTTC.